This T cell receptor (beta chain) was captured by sequencing in a study of regulatory T cells in long-lasting Graves disease. About the study: Disease was considered persistent Graves' disease after over 5 years of antithyroid drugs (with positive TSH receptor antibodies).

The V end was cut by 5 bases, the J end by 3 bases, with 10 bases between. Germline CDR1 is DFQATT and CDR2 is SNEGSKA (reference sequence). The CDR3 covers 12 residues. Libraries of TCR beta came from iRepertoire HTBI primers plus Arm-PCR of CDR3 regions. TCRdb called the multiplex PCR reads again in MiXCR, with one record for every CDR3 protein. The sample holds around 300,000 distinct CDR3 sequences, 20% to 25% seen once. The time point: persistent/refractory GD, antithyroid drugs over 5 years with positive TRAb. Preparation of the TCR library used RNA extracted from PBMCs. One endocrinology department in Xi'an, China, was where patients came from. Approximately 10-milliliter peripheral blood samples went into EDTA tubes. Whole-study results and caveats: Lower TCR diversity was seen in persistent Graves' patients than in newly diagnosed ones.

In this sample, this clonotype turned up many times. Its matching antigen is unknown. This TCR was recovered from a female donor with Graves disease. V and J are TRBV20-1 and TRBJ1-2, with D possibly being TRBD1 (5 bases). The source material was peripheral blood mononuclear cells (PBMCs), sampled when the disease was refractory, from a patient treated with antithyroid drugs. The CDR3 reads CSALGRDYGYTF. CDR3 nucleotides: TGCAGTGCTTTGGGACGGGACTATGGCTACACCTTC.